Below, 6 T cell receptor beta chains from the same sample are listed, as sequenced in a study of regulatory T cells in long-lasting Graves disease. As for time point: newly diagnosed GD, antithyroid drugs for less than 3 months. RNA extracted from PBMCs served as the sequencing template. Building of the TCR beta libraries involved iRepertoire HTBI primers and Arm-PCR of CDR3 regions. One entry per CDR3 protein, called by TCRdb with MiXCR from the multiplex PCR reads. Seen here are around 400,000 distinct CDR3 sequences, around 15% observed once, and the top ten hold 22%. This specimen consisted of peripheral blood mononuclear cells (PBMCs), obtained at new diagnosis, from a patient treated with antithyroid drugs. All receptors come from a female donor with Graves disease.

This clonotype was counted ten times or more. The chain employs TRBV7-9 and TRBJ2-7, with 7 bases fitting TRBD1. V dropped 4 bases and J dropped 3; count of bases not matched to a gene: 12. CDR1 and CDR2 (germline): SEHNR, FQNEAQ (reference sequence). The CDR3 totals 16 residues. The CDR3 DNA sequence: TGTGCCAGCAGCTCGCAAACCGGGACAGTGAGCTACGAGCAGTACTTC. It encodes CASSSQTGTVSYEQYF.

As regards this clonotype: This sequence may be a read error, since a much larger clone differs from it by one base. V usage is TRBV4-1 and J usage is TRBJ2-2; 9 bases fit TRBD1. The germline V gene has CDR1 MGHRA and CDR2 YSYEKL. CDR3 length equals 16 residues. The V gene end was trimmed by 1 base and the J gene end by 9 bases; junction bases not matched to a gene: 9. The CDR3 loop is CASSQGTGVKTRELFF. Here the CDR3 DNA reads TGCGCCAGCAGCCAAGGGACAGGGGTAAAGACCAGGGAGCTGTTTTTT.

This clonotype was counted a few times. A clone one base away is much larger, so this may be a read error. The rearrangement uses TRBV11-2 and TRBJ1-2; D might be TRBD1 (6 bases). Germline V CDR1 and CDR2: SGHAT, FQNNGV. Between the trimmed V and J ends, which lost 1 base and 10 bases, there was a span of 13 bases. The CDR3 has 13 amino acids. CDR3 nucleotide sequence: TGTGCCAGCAGCTTAGCAGGGGTTCGTGACTACACCTTC. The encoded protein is CASSLAGVRDYTF.

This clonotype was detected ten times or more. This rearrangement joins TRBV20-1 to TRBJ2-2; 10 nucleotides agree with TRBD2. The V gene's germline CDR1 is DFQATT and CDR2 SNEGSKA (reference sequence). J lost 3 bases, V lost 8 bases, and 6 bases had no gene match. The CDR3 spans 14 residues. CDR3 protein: CSLLAGEDTGELFF. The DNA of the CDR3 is TGCAGTCTCCTAGCGGGGGAGGACACCGGGGAGCTGTTTTTT.

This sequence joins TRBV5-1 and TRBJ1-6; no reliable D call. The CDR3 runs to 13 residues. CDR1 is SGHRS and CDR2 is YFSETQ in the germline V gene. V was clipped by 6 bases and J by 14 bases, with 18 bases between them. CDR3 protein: CASKEYVGKALHF. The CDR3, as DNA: TGCGCCAGCAAGGAGTACGTTGGAAAGGCCCTCCACTTT.

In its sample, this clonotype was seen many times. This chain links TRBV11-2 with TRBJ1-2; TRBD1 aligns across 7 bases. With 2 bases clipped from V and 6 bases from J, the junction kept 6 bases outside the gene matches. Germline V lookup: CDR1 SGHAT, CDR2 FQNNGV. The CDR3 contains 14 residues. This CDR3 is CASSLQSGGDGYTF. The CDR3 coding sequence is TGTGCCAGCAGCTTACAGTCAGGGGGGGATGGCTACACCTTC.